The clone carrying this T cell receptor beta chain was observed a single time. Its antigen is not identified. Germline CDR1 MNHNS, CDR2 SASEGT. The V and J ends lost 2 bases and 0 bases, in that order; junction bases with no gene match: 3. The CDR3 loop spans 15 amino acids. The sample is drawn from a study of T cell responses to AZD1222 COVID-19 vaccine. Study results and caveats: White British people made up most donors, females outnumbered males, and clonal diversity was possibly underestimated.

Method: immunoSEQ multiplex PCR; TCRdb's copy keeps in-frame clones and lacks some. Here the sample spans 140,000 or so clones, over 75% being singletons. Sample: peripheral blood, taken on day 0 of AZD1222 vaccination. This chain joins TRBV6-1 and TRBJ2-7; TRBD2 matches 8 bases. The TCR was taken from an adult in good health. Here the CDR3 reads CASSEISGGSYEQYF. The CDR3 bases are TGTGCCAGCAGTGAAATAAGCGGGGGCTCCTACGAGCAGTACTTC.